The clone carrying this TCR beta chain has more than one count but fewer than ten. The target antigen is unknown. The donor cohort consisted entirely of Caucasian adults residing in Nashville, Tennessee. Profiled with immunoSEQ multiplex PCR; TCRdb holds only in-frame clones, not every one. Here the sample spans approximately 100,000 clones, roughly 66% being singletons. The germline V and J ends were trimmed by 4 bases and 0 bases, with 9 bases remaining between them. The length of the CDR3 is 15 residues. Germline CDR1 reads SNHLY; CDR2 reads FYNNEI. The source of the sample is a study of shared clonotypes between healthy human individuals. Regarding the study as a whole: Clonotype sharing among donors likely depends on sequencing depth. A generally larger estimated richness was seen in naive subsets than in memory subsets. Enrolling few donors narrowed the genetic and exposure-history diversity that was represented.

The material sequenced was memory CD8+ T cells sorted from blood. Subset denoted: CD45RO+ cells pooled with CCR7-negative TemRA cells. The sequence derives from a woman aged 25 to 39 in good health. The chain uses TRBV2 and TRBJ2-2; D not resolved. The CDR3 sequence: CASSGRQSNTGELFF. CDR3 coding DNA: TGTGCCAGCAGTGGCCGCCAATCGAACACCGGGGAGCTGTTTTTT. Full variable domain (remainder filled in from reference TRBV2 and TRBJ2-2): EPEVTQTPSHQVTQMGQEVILRCVPISNHLYFYWYRQILGQKVEFLVSFYNNEISEKSEIFDDQFSVERPDGSNFTLKIRSTKLEDSAMYFCASSGRQSNTGELFFGEGSRLTVL.